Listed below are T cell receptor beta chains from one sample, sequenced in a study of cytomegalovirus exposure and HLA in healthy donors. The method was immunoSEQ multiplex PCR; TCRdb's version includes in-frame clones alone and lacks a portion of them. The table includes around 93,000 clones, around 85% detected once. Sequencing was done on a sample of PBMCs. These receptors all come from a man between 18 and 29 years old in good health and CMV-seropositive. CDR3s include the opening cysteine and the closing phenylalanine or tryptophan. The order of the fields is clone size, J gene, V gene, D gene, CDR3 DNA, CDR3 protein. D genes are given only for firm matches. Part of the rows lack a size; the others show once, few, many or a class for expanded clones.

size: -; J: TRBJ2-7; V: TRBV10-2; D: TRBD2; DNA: TGCGCCAGCAGTGCCCGACTAGCGGAGTCCTACGAGCAGTACTTC; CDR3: CASSARLAESYEQYF
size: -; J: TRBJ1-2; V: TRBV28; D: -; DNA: TGTGCCAGCACCCCACGGGGGGCAGGGAGGCCGTATGGCTACACCTTC; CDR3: CASTPRGAGRPYGYTF
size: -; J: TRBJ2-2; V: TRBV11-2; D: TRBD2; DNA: TGTGCCAGCAGCTCCCGGGGGGGACTAGCTGGCGGGACCGGGGAGCTGTTTTTT; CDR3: CASSSRGGLAGGTGELFF
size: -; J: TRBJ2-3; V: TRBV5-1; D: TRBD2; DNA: TGCGCCAGCAGCGGGGGACTAGCGGGCCCAGATACGCAGTATTTT; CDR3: CASSGGLAGPDTQYF
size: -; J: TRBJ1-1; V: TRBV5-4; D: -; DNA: TGTGCCAGCAGCGGGGGGGGCAGGGGGAACACTGAAGCTTTCTTT; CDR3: CASSGGGRGNTEAFF
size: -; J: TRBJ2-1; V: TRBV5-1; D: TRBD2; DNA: TGCGCCAGCAGCTTCCCGACTAGCGGCAATGAGCAGTTCTTC; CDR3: CASSFPTSGNEQFF
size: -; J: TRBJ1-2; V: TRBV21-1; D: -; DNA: TGTGCCAGCAATCAGGGGCGTGGGTCTAACTATGGCTACACCTTC; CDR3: CASNQGRGSNYGYTF
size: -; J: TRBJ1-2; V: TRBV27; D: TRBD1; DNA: TGTGCCAGCAGTTTAATGACGCCGGGACAGGGAGCCGGCTACACCTTC; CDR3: CASSLMTPGQGAGYTF
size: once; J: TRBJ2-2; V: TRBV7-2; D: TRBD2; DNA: TGTGCCAGCAGCTTATCGGGGGGCACCGGGGAGCTGTTTTTT; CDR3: CASSLSGGTGELFF
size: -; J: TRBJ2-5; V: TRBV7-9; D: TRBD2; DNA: TGTGCCAGCAGCTCCCTAGCGGGAGGGCCAGAGACCCAGTACTTC; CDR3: CASSSLAGGPETQYF
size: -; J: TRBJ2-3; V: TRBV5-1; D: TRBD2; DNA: TGCGCCAGCTCCCTGAGCGGGAGGGGGACGGATACGCAGTATTTT; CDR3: CASSLSGRGTDTQYF
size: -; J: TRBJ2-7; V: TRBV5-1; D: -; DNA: TGCGCCAGCAATCCCTTTTACCCCCGGGACTCAACCTACGAGCAGTACTTC; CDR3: CASNPFYPRDSTYEQYF
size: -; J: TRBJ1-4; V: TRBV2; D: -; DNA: TGTGCCACCGTGGCGGGGGATGAAAAACTGTTTTTT; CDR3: CATVAGDEKLFF
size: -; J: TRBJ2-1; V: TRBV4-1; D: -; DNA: TGCGCCAGCAGCCAAGGACTGAACAATGAGCAGTTCTTC; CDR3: CASSQGLNNEQFF
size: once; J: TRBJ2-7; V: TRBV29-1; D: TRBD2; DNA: TGCAGCGTTGTCGGTAGCGGGAGCAGCGACGAGCAGTACTTC; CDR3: CSVVGSGSSDEQYF
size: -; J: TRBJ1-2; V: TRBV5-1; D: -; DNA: TGCGCCAGCAGCTTGGATTGGGCAGGGGATGGCTACACCTTC; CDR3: CASSLDWAGDGYTF
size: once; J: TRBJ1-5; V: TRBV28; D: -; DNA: TGTGCCAGCAGTTTCCGTGGGATCCCGGGGCAGCCCCAGCATTTT; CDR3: CASSFRGIPGQPQHF
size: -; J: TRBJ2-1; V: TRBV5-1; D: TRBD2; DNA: TGCGCCAGCAGCCGGGGCGGGACTAGCGGGAGGGCCCGGTACAATGAGCAGTTCTTC; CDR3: CASSRGGTSGRARYNEQFF
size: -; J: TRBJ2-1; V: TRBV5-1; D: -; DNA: TGCGCCAGCGCCGGGACATATTCCTACAATGAGCAGTTCTTC; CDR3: CASAGTYSYNEQFF
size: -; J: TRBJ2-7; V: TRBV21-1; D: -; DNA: TGTGCCAGGGGAGTCCCGGGCTCCTACGAGCAGTACTTC; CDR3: CARGVPGSYEQYF
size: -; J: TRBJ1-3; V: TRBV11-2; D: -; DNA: TGTGCCAGCAGCGTCCCGGGGAGGGACTCTGGAAACACCATATATTTT; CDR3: CASSVPGRDSGNTIYF
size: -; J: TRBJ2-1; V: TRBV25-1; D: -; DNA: TGTGCCAGCAGTGATCAAGAATACGGGGAGCAGTTCTTC; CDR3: CASSDQEYGEQFF
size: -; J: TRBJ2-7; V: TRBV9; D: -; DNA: TGTGCCAGCAGTGAGTGGGGGGACCTCTACGAGCAGTACTTC; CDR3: CASSEWGDLYEQYF
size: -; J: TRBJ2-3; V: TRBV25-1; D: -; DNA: TGTGCCAGCAGTGAAGGAAGGGGTGCGCAGTATTTT; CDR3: CASSEGRGAQYF
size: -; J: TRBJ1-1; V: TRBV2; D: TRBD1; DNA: TGTGCCAGCGTGGGACAGGGGAACACTGAAGCTTTCTTT; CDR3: CASVGQGNTEAFF
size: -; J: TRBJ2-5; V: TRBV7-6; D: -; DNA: TGTGCCAGCAGCCGTCTATCAGGCTCTCAAGAGACCCAGTACTTC; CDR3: CASSRLSGSQETQYF
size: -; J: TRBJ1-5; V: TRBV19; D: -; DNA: TGTGCCAGTAGTTCGACAAGTTATAGCAATCAGCCCCAGCATTTT; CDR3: CASSSTSYSNQPQHF
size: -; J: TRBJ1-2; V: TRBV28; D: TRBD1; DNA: TGTGCCAGCAGTTCAAATCAGGGGGCCTATGGCTACACCTTC; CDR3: CASSSNQGAYGYTF
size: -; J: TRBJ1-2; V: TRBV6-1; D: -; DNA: TGTGCCAGCAGTGAACATCCGACTTATAACTATGGCTACACCTTC; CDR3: CASSEHPTYNYGYTF
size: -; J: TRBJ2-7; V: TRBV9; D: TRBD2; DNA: TGTGCCAGCAGCCTTAGCGGGGGCAGTGGGGCCTACGAGCAGTACTTC; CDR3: CASSLSGGSGAYEQYF
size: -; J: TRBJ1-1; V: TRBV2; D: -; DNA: TGTGCCAGCAGCGAGAAAGGGATTGTGGGGGCGGACACTGAAGCTTTCTTT; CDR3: CASSEKGIVGADTEAFF
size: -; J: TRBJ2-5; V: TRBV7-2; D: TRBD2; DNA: TGTGCCAGCAGCTTAGAAGAGCGGGAGGTACAAGAGACCCAGTACTTC; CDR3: CASSLEEREVQETQYF
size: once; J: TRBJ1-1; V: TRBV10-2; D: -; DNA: TGCGCCAGCAGTGAGTCCAGGGGCACTGAAGCTTTCTTT; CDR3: CASSESRGTEAFF
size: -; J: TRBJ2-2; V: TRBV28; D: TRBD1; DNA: TGTGCCAGCAGTTTATTGACCGTAGTGCGTAGGCAGGGGGCGAATTCCGGGGAGCTGTTTTTT; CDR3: CASSLLTVVRRQGANSGELFF
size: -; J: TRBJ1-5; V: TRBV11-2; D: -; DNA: TGTGCCAGCAGCCGGACGACCGGGACACAGCATTTT; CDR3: CASSRTTGTQHF
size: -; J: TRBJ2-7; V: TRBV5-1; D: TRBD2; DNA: TGCGCCAGCAGCTTCGCCAATTCGCGCGGGGGCGAGCAGTACTTC; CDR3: CASSFANSRGGEQYF
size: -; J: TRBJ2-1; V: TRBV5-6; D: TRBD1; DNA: TGTGCCAGCAGCTCTCCGGGACAGGGTAGGGCCAATGAGCAGTTCTTC; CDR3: CASSSPGQGRANEQFF
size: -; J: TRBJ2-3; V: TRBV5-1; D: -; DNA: TGCGCCAGCAGCGTAACGACTAGTGGGGCAGATACGCAGTATTTT; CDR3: CASSVTTSGADTQYF
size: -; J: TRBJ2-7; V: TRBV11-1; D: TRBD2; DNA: TGTGCCAGCAGTCTTAGCGGGAATACCTACGAGCAGTACTTC; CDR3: CASSLSGNTYEQYF
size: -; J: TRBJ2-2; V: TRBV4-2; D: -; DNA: TGTGCCAGCAGCCCGGGACAAGGTGTTCCCTATACCGGGGAGCTGTTTTTT; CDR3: CASSPGQGVPYTGELFF
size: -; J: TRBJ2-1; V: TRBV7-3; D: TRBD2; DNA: TGTGCCAGCAGCTCAGCGGGAGGTTATAATGAGCAGTTCTTC; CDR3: CASSSAGGYNEQFF
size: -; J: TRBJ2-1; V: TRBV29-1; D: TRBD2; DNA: TGCAGCGTTACTGGGGGCAGCGGGAGGGCCGGGAATGAGCAGTTCTTC; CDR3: CSVTGGSGRAGNEQFF
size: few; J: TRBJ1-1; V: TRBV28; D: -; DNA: TGTGCCAGCAGTTTGGCTGCTACTGAAGCTTTCTTT; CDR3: CASSLAATEAFF
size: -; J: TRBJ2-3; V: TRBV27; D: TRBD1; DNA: TGTGCCAGCAGTACACCGGGACAGGGCGTTACAGATACGCAGTATTTT; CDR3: CASSTPGQGVTDTQYF
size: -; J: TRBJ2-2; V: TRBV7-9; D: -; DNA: TGTGCCAGCAGCTTTTTGCGGACCGCGGGCACCGGGGAGCTGTTTTTT; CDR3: CASSFLRTAGTGELFF
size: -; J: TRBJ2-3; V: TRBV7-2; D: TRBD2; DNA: TGTGCCAGCAGATTAGCGGGAGGGGGCACAGATACGCAGTATTTT; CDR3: CASRLAGGGTDTQYF
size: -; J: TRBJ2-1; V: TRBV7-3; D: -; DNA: TGTGCCAGCTCTAGCAACCACAATGAGCAGTTCTTC; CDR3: CASSSNHNEQFF
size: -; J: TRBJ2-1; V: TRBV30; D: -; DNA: TGTGCCTGGAGCGCTGCCAGGGGTTACAATGAGCAGTTCTTC; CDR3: CAWSAARGYNEQFF
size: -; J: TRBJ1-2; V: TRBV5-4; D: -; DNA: TGTGCCAGCAGCTTCCGGGGAGCAGGAGGCTACACCTTC; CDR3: CASSFRGAGGYTF
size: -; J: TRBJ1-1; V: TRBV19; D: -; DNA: TGTGCCAGTAGTCCTCAACAGGGTTTCCCTGAAGCTTTCTTT; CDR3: CASSPQQGFPEAFF